These T cell receptor beta chains were read from a single sample in a study of OX40 agonist ivuxolimab in advanced cancers. Generated by immunoSEQ multiplex PCR, the TCRdb table keeps only in-frame clones and is missing some. The sample records around 80,000 clones, roughly 80% being singletons. The specimen comprised CD4+ or CD8+ T cells sorted from blood, sampled in a trial of the OX40 agonist ivuxolimab. Every receptor here comes from an adult with an advanced solid tumor such as melanoma, head and neck, liver or kidney cancer. Both conserved end residues are part of each CDR3. D genes are given only for firm matches. Not every row has a clone size; where given, it reads once, few, many or a size class.

length: 15; V: TRBV6-6; D: -; J: TRBJ2-3; size: -; CDR3: CASRRGTQSTDTQYF; DNA: TGTGCCAGCAGACGGGGGACCCAAAGCACAGATACGCAGTATTTT
length: 13; V: TRBV18; D: -; J: TRBJ2-7; size: -; CDR3: CASSPDPTVEQYF; DNA: TGTGCCAGCTCACCAGATCCCACAGTAGAGCAGTACTTC
length: 14; V: TRBV19; D: -; J: TRBJ1-4; size: -; CDR3: CASTGFRTNEKLFF; DNA: TGTGCCAGCACAGGCTTTCGGACTAATGAAAAACTGTTTTTT
length: 15; V: TRBV6-5; D: TRBD2; J: TRBJ2-3; size: -; CDR3: CASSYLAGGTDTQYF; DNA: TGTGCCAGCAGTTACTTAGCGGGAGGGACAGATACGCAGTATTTT
length: 15; V: TRBV2; D: TRBD1; J: TRBJ1-5; size: -; CDR3: CASRAGTGESQPQHF; DNA: TGTGCCAGCAGGGCCGGGACAGGTGAATCTCAGCCCCAGCATTTT
length: 12; V: TRBV7-2; D: -; J: TRBJ2-7; size: -; CDR3: CASSRDHNEQYF; DNA: TGTGCCAGCAGCCGGGACCACAACGAGCAGTACTTC
length: 14; V: TRBV7-9; D: TRBD1; J: TRBJ1-1; size: -; CDR3: CASSLPTGRAEAFF; DNA: TGTGCCAGCAGCCTCCCGACAGGGAGGGCTGAAGCTTTCTTT
length: 14; V: TRBV7-2; D: TRBD2; J: TRBJ2-1; size: -; CDR3: CASRSGLAGVEQFF; DNA: TGTGCCAGCAGGTCGGGACTAGCGGGGGTTGAGCAGTTCTTC
length: 15; V: TRBV9; D: -; J: TRBJ2-7; size: -; CDR3: CASSVEMGLSYEQYF; DNA: TGTGCCAGCAGCGTAGAAATGGGGCTATCCTACGAGCAGTACTTC
length: 15; V: TRBV4-3; D: -; J: TRBJ1-2; size: many; CDR3: CASSQDRTGSYGYTF; DNA: TGCGCCAGCAGCCAAGATCGCACAGGCAGCTATGGCTACACCTTC
length: 14; V: TRBV28; D: TRBD2; J: TRBJ2-1; size: -; CDR3: CASSRGSTYNEQFF; DNA: TGTGCCAGCAGTCGCGGGAGTACCTACAATGAGCAGTTCTTC
length: 15; V: TRBV13; D: -; J: TRBJ2-1; size: -; CDR3: CASSPQGGGGDEQFF; DNA: TGTGCCAGCAGCCCCCAGGGAGGGGGCGGCGATGAGCAGTTCTTC
length: 16; V: TRBV6-6; D: TRBD1; J: TRBJ1-1; size: -; CDR3: CASSSDRGRGNTEAFF; DNA: TGTGCCAGCAGTTCCGACAGGGGGCGGGGGAACACTGAAGCTTTCTTT
length: 16; V: TRBV5-1; D: TRBD1; J: TRBJ2-7; size: -; CDR3: CASSLGGTGLAREQYF; DNA: TGCGCCAGCAGCTTGGGGGGGACAGGGCTGGCGAGGGAGCAGTACTTC
length: 16; V: TRBV6-5; D: TRBD2; J: TRBJ2-1; size: -; CDR3: CASSWSRLAGENEQFF; DNA: TGTGCCAGCAGTTGGTCCCGACTAGCGGGGGAAAATGAGCAGTTCTTC
length: 15; V: TRBV28; D: TRBD1; J: TRBJ1-1; size: few; CDR3: CASSRQGAVNTEAFF; DNA: TGTGCCAGCAGTCGACAGGGGGCGGTGAACACTGAAGCTTTCTTT
length: 15; V: TRBV7-2; D: -; J: TRBJ1-3; size: -; CDR3: CASSLVAGPGNTIYF; DNA: TGTGCCAGCAGCTTAGTAGCTGGGCCTGGAAACACCATATATTTT
length: 16; V: TRBV11-2; D: -; J: TRBJ2-1; size: -; CDR3: CASSPVRRGSYNEQFF; DNA: TGTGCCAGCAGCCCCGTGAGGCGGGGTTCCTACAATGAGCAGTTCTTC
length: 15; V: TRBV4-1; D: -; J: TRBJ2-7; size: -; CDR3: CASSQVVQNSYEQYF; DNA: TGCGCCAGCAGCCAAGTTGTACAGAACAGCTACGAGCAGTACTTC
length: 14; V: TRBV6-5; D: -; J: TRBJ2-1; size: -; CDR3: CASSSPGGQNEQFF; DNA: TGTGCCAGCAGTTCTCCGGGGGGCCAGAATGAGCAGTTCTTC
length: 14; V: TRBV23-1; D: -; J: TRBJ2-1; size: -; CDR3: CASSQATLYNEQFF; DNA: TGCGCCAGCAGTCAGGCGACACTCTACAATGAGCAGTTCTTC
length: 17; V: TRBV11-3; D: -; J: TRBJ2-1; size: -; CDR3: CASSLDIRASGYNEQFF; DNA: TGTGCCAGCAGCTTAGACATCCGAGCCAGCGGGTACAATGAGCAGTTCTTC
length: 15; V: TRBV28; D: -; J: TRBJ2-2; size: -; CDR3: CASRVTRTTTGELFF; DNA: TGTGCCAGCAGGGTGACCAGGACTACTACCGGGGAGCTGTTTTTT
length: 13; V: TRBV7-9; D: -; J: TRBJ1-1; size: -; CDR3: CASSPSGNTEAFF; DNA: TGTGCCAGCAGCCCGAGTGGGAACACTGAAGCTTTCTTT
length: 13; V: TRBV7-7; D: -; J: TRBJ1-5; size: few; CDR3: CASSLARGQPQHF; DNA: TGTGCCAGCAGCTTAGCAAGAGGTCAGCCCCAGCATTTT
length: 15; V: TRBV13; D: -; J: TRBJ1-6; size: once; CDR3: CASSFGSGYDSPLHF; DNA: TGTGCCAGCAGCTTCGGTAGTGGGTATGATTCACCCCTCCACTTT
length: 13; V: TRBV7-9; D: TRBD1; J: TRBJ1-1; size: -; CDR3: CASSLDRGQVAFF; DNA: TGTGCCAGCAGCTTAGACAGGGGGCAGGTAGCTTTCTTT
length: 15; V: TRBV5-1; D: -; J: TRBJ1-4; size: once; CDR3: CASSPEGQGNEKLFF; DNA: TGCGCCAGCAGCCCCGAGGGTCAGGGAAATGAAAAACTGTTTTTT
length: 13; V: TRBV27; D: -; J: TRBJ2-3; size: -; CDR3: CASSWGGTDTQYF; DNA: TGTGCCAGCAGTTGGGGGGGCACAGATACGCAGTATTTT
length: 16; V: TRBV19; D: TRBD2; J: TRBJ2-2; size: -; CDR3: CASSTARSGGTGELFF; DNA: TGTGCCAGTAGTACTGCACGTAGCGGGGGGACCGGGGAGCTGTTTTTT
length: 15; V: TRBV7-2; D: TRBD2; J: TRBJ2-1; size: -; CDR3: CASSLIAGRWNEQFF; DNA: TGTGCCAGCAGCTTAATCGCCGGGAGGTGGAATGAGCAGTTCTTC
length: 13; V: TRBV5-8; D: -; J: TRBJ1-1; size: -; CDR3: CASSLYLNTEAFF; DNA: TGTGCCAGCAGCTTGTATCTGAACACTGAAGCTTTCTTT
length: 12; V: TRBV2; D: -; J: TRBJ1-4; size: once; CDR3: CAKGTANEKLFF; DNA: TGTGCCAAAGGGACGGCGAATGAAAAACTGTTTTTT
length: 18; V: TRBV19; D: TRBD2; J: TRBJ2-3; size: -; CDR3: CASSTGRLARRETDTQYF; DNA: TGTGCCAGTAGTACCGGGAGACTAGCCCGGCGAGAGACAGATACGCAGTATTTT
length: 13; V: TRBV6-5; D: -; J: TRBJ1-2; size: -; CDR3: CASSPDRIYGYTF; DNA: TGTGCCAGCAGCCCCGACAGGATATATGGCTACACCTTC
length: 15; V: TRBV14; D: -; J: TRBJ2-1; size: -; CDR3: CASSQGRAPYNEQFF; DNA: TGTGCCAGCAGCCAAGGGAGGGCTCCCTACAATGAGCAGTTCTTC
length: 16; V: TRBV30; D: -; J: TRBJ2-1; size: -; CDR3: CACPARAQSSYNEQFF; DNA: TGTGCCTGTCCGGCCAGAGCTCAGAGCTCCTACAATGAGCAGTTCTTC
length: 16; V: TRBV19; D: TRBD2; J: TRBJ2-5; size: -; CDR3: CASSMVSGGTGETQYF; DNA: TGTGCCAGTAGTATGGTTAGCGGGGGCACGGGAGAGACCCAGTACTTC
length: 13; V: TRBV11-2; D: -; J: TRBJ1-2; size: few; CDR3: CASSLDPQNGYTF; DNA: TGTGCCAGCAGCTTAGATCCACAGAATGGCTACACCTTC
length: 15; V: TRBV7-7; D: -; J: TRBJ1-3; size: -; CDR3: CASSLTLDSGNTIYF; DNA: TGTGCCAGCAGCTTAACCCTAGACTCTGGAAACACCATATATTTT
length: 15; V: TRBV28; D: TRBD2; J: TRBJ2-5; size: -; CDR3: CASMPLAGKQETQYF; DNA: TGTGCCAGCATGCCGCTAGCGGGTAAACAAGAGACCCAGTACTTC
length: 12; V: TRBV15; D: -; J: TRBJ2-3; size: -; CDR3: CATSRELATQYF; DNA: TGTGCCACCAGCAGAGAGCTAGCGACGCAGTATTTT
length: 14; V: TRBV5-4; D: TRBD1; J: TRBJ2-5; size: -; CDR3: CASSDRDRGESQYF; DNA: TGTGCCAGCAGTGACCGGGACAGGGGAGAAAGCCAGTACTTC
length: 14; V: TRBV5-1; D: TRBD1; J: TRBJ1-2; size: -; CDR3: CASSWDRGNYGYTF; DNA: TGCGCCAGCAGCTGGGACAGGGGAAACTATGGCTACACCTTC
length: 13; V: TRBV6-1; D: -; J: TRBJ1-3; size: -; CDR3: CASSTMIGNTIYF; DNA: TGTGCCAGCAGTACGATGATCGGAAACACCATATATTTT
length: 14; V: TRBV5-1; D: -; J: TRBJ1-6; size: -; CDR3: CASSRGSENSPLHF; DNA: TGCGCCAGCAGCAGGGGGTCGGAGAATTCACCCCTCCACTTT
length: 16; V: TRBV18; D: TRBD1; J: TRBJ2-7; size: -; CDR3: CASSPLTGGVAYEQYF; DNA: TGTGCCAGCTCACCCTTAACAGGGGGCGTAGCCTACGAGCAGTACTTC
length: 10; V: TRBV20-1; D: -; J: TRBJ2-5; size: many; CDR3: CSASVETQYF; DNA: TGCAGTGCTAGTGTGGAGACCCAGTACTTC
length: 13; V: TRBV5-6; D: -; J: TRBJ1-2; size: -; CDR3: CASSLWSSDGYTF; DNA: TGTGCCAGCAGCTTGTGGTCCTCTGATGGCTACACCTTC
length: 15; V: TRBV28; D: TRBD2; J: TRBJ2-7; size: -; CDR3: CASSQGLGILYEQYF; DNA: TGTGCCAGCAGTCAGGGACTAGGGATACTCTACGAGCAGTACTTC
length: 14; V: TRBV6-5; D: -; J: TRBJ1-3; size: -; CDR3: CASSLRDSGNTIYF; DNA: TGTGCCAGCAGTTTGAGAGACTCTGGAAACACCATATATTTT
length: 17; V: TRBV28; D: TRBD2; J: TRBJ2-2; size: -; CDR3: CASSQGLAAVGTGELFF; DNA: TGTGCCAGCAGCCAGGGACTAGCGGCGGTGGGAACCGGGGAGCTGTTTTTT
length: 14; V: TRBV6-6; D: TRBD1; J: TRBJ1-5; size: -; CDR3: CASSRTGVNQPQHF; DNA: TGTGCCAGCAGCCGTACAGGGGTAAATCAGCCCCAGCATTTT
length: 16; V: TRBV5-8; D: -; J: TRBJ2-1; size: -; CDR3: CASSLAGAGGYNEQFF; DNA: TGTGCCAGCAGCTTGGCGGGGGCAGGGGGATACAATGAGCAGTTCTTC
length: 13; V: TRBV7-9; D: -; J: TRBJ2-1; size: -; CDR3: CASSLLGWDEQFF; DNA: TGTGCCAGCAGCTTACTGGGGTGGGATGAGCAGTTCTTC
length: 15; V: TRBV5-8; D: -; J: TRBJ1-4; size: -; CDR3: CASSLAVGLNEKLFF; DNA: TGTGCCAGCAGCCTGGCGGTGGGCCTTAATGAAAAACTGTTTTTT
length: 18; V: TRBV18; D: -; J: TRBJ2-1; size: -; CDR3: CASSHGRGVGGSYNEQFF; DNA: TGTGCCAGCTCTCACGGGCGCGGAGTGGGGGGATCCTACAATGAGCAGTTCTTC
length: 13; V: TRBV2; D: -; J: TRBJ1-5; size: -; CDR3: CASSGQDNQPQHF; DNA: TGTGCCAGCAGTGGGCAGGACAATCAGCCCCAGCATTTT